The 32 T cell receptor beta chains reported below all come from one sample, sequenced in a study of OX40 agonist ivuxolimab in advanced cancers. Assay used: immunoSEQ multiplex PCR; TCRdb lists only in-frame clones, some missing. The profile shows 65,000 to 85,000 clones, 92% of them singletons. The source material was CD4+ or CD8+ T cells sorted from blood, sampled in a trial of the OX40 agonist ivuxolimab. All receptors derive from an adult with an advanced solid tumor such as melanoma, head and neck, liver or kidney cancer.

The chain couples TRBV10-3 to TRBJ1-2; D not certain. Trimming stripped 6 bases from V and 4 bases from J, with 30 bases between. The CDR3 extends over 19 amino acids. The V gene's germline CDR1 is ENHRY and CDR2 SYGVKD. CDR3 amino acids: CAIRPAQDVDGRNSYGYTF. In DNA, the CDR3 is TGTGCCATCAGGCCCGCGCAGGACGTGGACGGCCGTAATAGCTATGGCTACACCTTC.

This clone was recorded once. The chain links TRBV5-1 to TRBJ2-5; 13 bases fit TRBD2. The J segment lost 1 base and the V segment lost 3 bases, leaving 9 bases of the junction unmatched. In germline, CDR1 is SGHRS, CDR2 YFSETQ. CDR3 length: 18 amino acids. The CDR3 DNA follows: TGCGCCAGCAGCTGGGGACTAGCGGGGAGTCCCACCCAAGAGACCCAGTACTTC. Its protein product is CASSWGLAGSPTQETQYF.

The chain joins TRBV5-4 to TRBJ1-1; D perhaps matches TRBD1 (5 bases). Germline assignment: CDR1 SGHNT and CDR2 YYREEE (reference sequence). The CDR3 is 15 amino acids. V was clipped by 4 bases and J by 4 bases, with 17 bases between them. The CDR3: CASSPLEGMITEAFF. The CDR3 nucleotides are TGTGCCAGCAGCCCCTTAGAGGGGATGATCACTGAAGCTTTCTTT.

This chain connects TRBV5-6 to TRBJ1-3; D remains unclear. V was clipped by 2 bases and J by 0 bases, with 15 bases between them. CDR1 is SGHDT and CDR2 is YYEEEE in the germline V gene. This CDR3 has 17 residues. This CDR3 is CASSFIVPVLSGNTIYF. CDR3 coding DNA: TGTGCCAGCAGCTTCATCGTACCCGTTCTCTCTGGAAACACCATATATTTT.

The rearrangement joins TRBV9 to TRBJ2-7; the match to TRBD1 covers 7 bases. Germline V gene sequence: CDR1 SGDLS, CDR2 YYNGEE. The CDR3 covers 14 residues. The V segment lost 3 bases and the J segment 0 bases; nucleotides outside the gene matches: 3. The CDR3 here is CASSEGTDSYEQYF. For the CDR3, the DNA is TGTGCCAGCAGCGAGGGGACAGACTCCTACGAGCAGTACTTC.

The rearrangement uses TRBV28 and TRBJ2-1; D assignment may be TRBD1 or TRBD2 (5 bases each). CDR3 length equals 18 residues. CDR1 is MDHEN, CDR2 SYDVKM, per germline. V was shortened by 9 bases and J by 3 bases, with 27 bases between the two germline ends. CDR3 in amino acids: CASFGDREGESIYNEQFF. The CDR3 nucleotides read TGTGCCAGTTTTGGGGACCGGGAAGGGGAGTCTATCTACAATGAGCAGTTCTTC. Using reference TRBV28 and TRBJ2-1 for the parts outside the CDR3, the full variable domain is DVKVTQSSRYLVKRTGEKVFLECVQDMDHENMFWYRQDPGLGLRLIYFSYDVKMKEKGDIPEGYSVSREKKERFSLILESASTNQTSMYLCASFGDREGESIYNEQFFGPGTRLTVL.

The genes are TRBV27 and TRBJ2-1; 11 nucleotides align to TRBD2. The CDR3 is made up of 18 amino acids. The germline V gene has CDR1 MNHEY and CDR2 SMNVEV (reference sequence). V lost 5 bases and J lost 0; bases outside the gene matches: 9. CDR3: CASSGLAGGLSSYNEQFF. DNA for the CDR3: TGTGCCAGCAGTGGTCTAGCGGGGGGTTTGAGCTCCTACAATGAGCAGTTCTTC.

In its sample, this clone was seen a few times. V usage is TRBV9 and J usage is TRBJ2-1; D is ambiguous. V was cut by 7 bases and J by 5 bases, with 10 bases left in between. CDR1 is SGDLS, CDR2 YYNGEE, per germline. CDR3 length: 12 amino acids. CDR3 sequence: CASGSSDNEQFF. The CDR3 DNA reads as TGTGCCAGCGGATCAAGCGACAATGAGCAGTTCTTC. The whole variable domain, filled in from reference TRBV9 and TRBJ2-1, reads DSGVTQTPKHLITATGQRVTLRCSPRSGDLSVYWYQQSLDQGLQFLIQYYNGEERAKGNILERFSAQQFPDLHSELNLSSLELGDSALYFCASGSSDNEQFFGPGTRLTVL.

This clone showed up just once. This chain uses TRBV21-1 with TRBJ1-1. TRBV21-1 is shown as a pseudogene. This CDR3 has 23 residues. The CDR3 coding sequence is TGTGCCAGCAGCAATTGGGACCGGGTCCTCCCAGCTGGCAGGGTGAGACCGAACACTGAAGCTTTCTTT. Translated: CASSNWDRVLPAGRVRPNTEAFF.

The rearrangement uses TRBV5-6 and TRBJ2-7; 11 nucleotides line up with TRBD1. The germline gives CDR1 SGHDT, CDR2 YYEEEE. After removal of 7 bases from V and 3 bases from J, the junction contained 6 bases not matched to a gene. The CDR3 contains 14 residues. CDR3: CASATGTGGYEQYF. The CDR3 nucleotides are TGTGCCAGCGCCACCGGGACAGGGGGCTACGAGCAGTACTTC.

This chain connects TRBV19 to TRBJ2-7; D tentatively reads TRBD1 or TRBD2 (6 bases each). CDR1 is LNHDA, CDR2 SQIVND, per germline (reference sequence). This CDR3 comprises 14 residues. Trimming took off 5 bases at V and 0 bases at J, with 11 bases between the two ends. The chain's CDR3 is CASSEGGLSYEQYF. The CDR3 region has the DNA TGTGCCAGTAGTGAGGGGGGCCTCTCCTACGAGCAGTACTTC.

The chain carries TRBV25-1 and TRBJ2-1; TRBD1 is a possible D gene (5 bases). The V gene lost 8 bases and the J gene lost 8 bases, with 16 bases spanning the gap. CDR1 is MGHDK and CDR2 is SYGVNS in the germline V gene. This CDR3 contains 13 residues. In DNA form, the CDR3 reads TGTGCCAGCTACTCAGGGATTTTCGATGAGCAGTTCTTC. Translated, it gives CASYSGIFDEQFF.

The chain uses TRBV7-2 and TRBJ2-7; 9 nucleotides align to TRBD1. Germline CDR1 and CDR2: SGHTA and FQGNSA. The CDR3 sequence is 16 residues long. V shed 2 bases and J 7 bases; nucleotides not matched to a gene: 12. For the CDR3, the DNA is TGTGCCAGCAGCTTATGGGGGGGACAGGGCCCGCGGGAGCAGTACTTC. This translates into CASSLWGGQGPREQYF.

The V call is TRBV11-2, the J call TRBJ1-6, with a tentative D call TRBD1 (5 bases). Germline V CDR1 and CDR2: SGHAT, FQNNGV. This CDR3 has 13 amino acids. V lost 4 bases to trimming and J lost 10 bases, with 11 bases between them. CDR3 amino acids: CASSSGTGSPLHF. The CDR3 region has the DNA TGTGCCAGCAGCTCCGGGACCGGGTCACCCCTCCACTTT.

V gene TRBV10-2 combines with J gene TRBJ2-7; perhaps TRBD2 as D (6 bases). The CDR3 contains 15 residues. Trimming cost V 2 bases and J 3 bases, with 14 bases left between them. CDR1 WSHSY and CDR2 SAAADI come from the germline V gene. CDR3 nucleotide sequence: TGCGCCAGCAGTGAGAGTATTAGCGGATACTACGAGCAGTACTTC. Protein: CASSESISGYYEQYF.

The gene calls are TRBV9 and TRBJ2-1, with 7 bases aligning to TRBD2. Losses at the gene ends were 0 bases for V and 0 bases for J; bases not matched to a gene: 3. The length of the CDR3 is 16 residues. Germline CDR1 reads SGDLS; CDR2 reads YYNGEE. The CDR3 DNA sequence: TGTGCCAGCAGCGTAGAAGCGGGGAGCTCCTACAATGAGCAGTTCTTC. Its translation: CASSVEAGSSYNEQFF. The full variable domain, in which reference TRBV9 and TRBJ2-1 provide the parts outside the CDR3, is DSGVTQTPKHLITATGQRVTLRCSPRSGDLSVYWYQQSLDQGLQFLIQYYNGEERAKGNILERFSAQQFPDLHSELNLSSLELGDSALYFCASSVEAGSSYNEQFFGPGTRLTVL.

As to this clone: Other DNA sequences in this sample translate to the same CDR3. The chain is built from TRBV5-1 and TRBJ2-7, with D possibly called TRBD1 or TRBD2 (6 bases each). In germline, CDR1 is SGHRS, CDR2 YFSETQ. V was cut by 2 bases and J by 7 bases, with 7 bases left in between. This CDR3 is 11 amino acids long. DNA for the CDR3: TGCGCCAGCAGCTTAGGGGGGGAGCAGTACTTC. Translated: CASSLGGEQYF.

The V call is TRBV6-6, the J call TRBJ1-2, with D hard to call. There are 13 residues in the CDR3. Germline-derived CDR1 and CDR2 are MNHNY and SVGAGI (reference sequence). The V and J ends lost 4 bases and 3 bases respectively, with 9 bases between them. CDR3 protein: CASSWAGDYGYTF. Written as DNA, the CDR3 is TGTGCCAGCAGTTGGGCCGGGGACTATGGCTACACCTTC.

The V and J genes are TRBV7-6 and TRBJ2-6; D possibly corresponds to TRBD2 (6 bases). The CDR3 contains 18 residues. Trimming stripped 2 bases from V and 0 bases from J, with 14 bases between. CDR1 and CDR2 (germline): SGHVS, FNYEAQ. CDR3 nucleotide sequence: TGTGCCAGCAGCTTATTGGGGGGAACCGACTCTGGGGCCAACGTCCTGACTTTC. Translated: CASSLLGGTDSGANVLTF.

The chain links TRBV6-6 to TRBJ2-1; D remains ambiguous. V was trimmed by 2 bases and J by 11 bases, leaving 7 bases between them. The CDR3 contains 11 residues. Germline V gives CDR1 MNHNY, CDR2 SVGAGI (reference sequence). The CDR3 DNA reads as TGTGCCAGCAGTTACGGTGATAAGCAGTTCTTC. Its protein is CASSYGDKQFF.

This chain joins TRBV9 and TRBJ1-3; D might be TRBD1 (6 bases). CDR3 size: 15 residues. Trimming removed 3 bases at V and 4 bases at J, with 14 bases between. Germline V lookup: CDR1 SGDLS, CDR2 YYNGEE. CDR3 coding DNA: TGTGCCAGCAGCGGAAACAGGGAGTCGGGAAACACCATATATTTT. Its translation is CASSGNRESGNTIYF.

The chain combines TRBV30 with TRBJ2-3, with D possibly matching TRBD2 (6 bases). With 4 bases removed from V and 13 bases from J, the gap between germline ends came to 24 bases. The germline V gene encodes CDR1 GTSNPN and CDR2 SVGIG (reference sequence). CDR3 length: 14 residues. CDR3 region: CAWTQPAWMREEYF. CDR3 DNA: TGTGCCTGGACCCAACCCGCCTGGATGAGGGAGGAGTATTTT.

This clone was seen once. The J gene is TRBJ2-7, the V gene TRBV5-5; tentatively, D is TRBD1 (6 bases). The germline CDR1 and CDR2 sequences are SGHKS and YYEKEE (reference sequence). Trimming stripped 3 bases from V and 4 bases from J, with 17 bases between. This CDR3 contains 15 residues. The CDR3 region has the DNA TGTGCCAGCAGCTCCGCCATGACAGGTCTTTACGAGCAGTACTTC. Translated: CASSSAMTGLYEQYF.

The CDR3 reads CASSATYEQYF. The CDR3 DNA follows: TGCGCCAGCAGCGCCACCTACGAGCAGTACTTC. V is TRBV5-1 and J is TRBJ2-7; D uncertain. V was clipped by 4 bases and J by 2 bases, with 4 bases between them. CDR3 length: 11 amino acids. From germline, CDR1 is SGHRS and CDR2 YFSETQ.

J is TRBJ2-1 and V is TRBV6-1; 7 bases map to TRBD2. The length of the CDR3 is 12 residues. CDR1 MNHNS and CDR2 SASEGT come from the germline V gene. The V and J ends lost 6 bases and 4 bases, in that order; junction bases with no gene match: 0. The CDR3 loop reads CASRGGYNEQFF. The CDR3 coding sequence is TGTGCCAGCAGGGGGGGGTACAATGAGCAGTTCTTC.

This sequence joins TRBV7-9 and TRBJ1-3, with unresolved D. CDR1 and CDR2 from the germline V gene are SEHNR and FQNEAQ (reference sequence). Deletions cut 2 bases from V and 0 bases from J, with 14 bases between. The CDR3 is made up of 17 amino acids. This chain's CDR3 is CASSLMMKWSSGNTIYF. Here the CDR3 DNA reads TGTGCCAGCAGCTTAATGATGAAGTGGTCCTCTGGAAACACCATATATTTT.

The chain is built from TRBV27 and TRBJ2-3, with D perhaps TRBD2 (5 bases). Trimming shortened V by 3 bases and J by 2 bases, and 21 bases separated the two germline ends. Germline CDR1 MNHEY, CDR2 SMNVEV (reference sequence). This CDR3 spans 18 amino acids. CDR3 amino acids: CASSFLPLRRTNTDTQYF. The CDR3, as DNA: TGTGCCAGCAGTTTCCTCCCTTTAAGGAGGACGAACACAGATACGCAGTATTTT.

A word on this clone: In the same sample, other DNA sequences code for this CDR3. This rearrangement joins TRBV9 to TRBJ2-7, with D maybe TRBD1 (6 bases). There are 13 residues in the CDR3. Trimming stripped 2 bases from V and 3 bases from J, with 9 bases between. CDR1 is SGDLS, CDR2 YYNGEE, per germline. The CDR3 DNA is TGTGCCAGCAGCGTTGGGGGCAACTACGAGCAGTACTTC. Residues: CASSVGGNYEQYF.

Within the sample, this clone is medium-sized. The J gene is TRBJ2-1, the V gene TRBV27, with 7 bases identical to TRBD1. Trimming at V came to 2 bases and at J to 5 bases, leaving 6 bases not matched to a gene. CDR3 length: 15 amino acids. In germline, CDR1 is MNHEY, CDR2 SMNVEV (reference sequence). The CDR3 nucleotides read TGTGCCAGCAGTTTACACTCAGGGGGAAACAATGAGCAGTTCTTC. Protein product: CASSLHSGGNNEQFF.

Notes on this clone: An end of the junction does not agree with germline; a read error may underlie this. The chain has TRBV5-4 and TRBJ2-3; 7 bases are shared with TRBD1. Germline values: CDR1 SGHNT, CDR2 YYREEE (reference sequence). The CDR3 length is 15 residues. The CDR3 spells CASTLGQGELDTQYF. The CDR3 region has the DNA TGTGCCAGCACCTTGGGCCAGGGGGAATTGGATACGCAGTATTTT.

The chain's CDR3 is CASSLMQLPTDTQYF. DNA of the CDR3: TGTGCCAGCAGCTTAATGCAGTTACCCACAGATACGCAGTATTTT. J is TRBJ2-3 and V is TRBV7-6; D is unclear. The CDR3 has 15 residues. V was clipped by 2 bases and J by 2 bases, with 11 bases between them. CDR1 is SGHVS, CDR2 FNYEAQ, per germline.

The J gene is TRBJ2-7, the V gene TRBV7-8; TRBD2 matches at 7 bases. The CDR3 spans 15 residues. The germline gives CDR1 SGHVS, CDR2 FQNEAQ. V lost 4 bases, J lost 7 bases, and 13 bases stayed unmatched. Here the CDR3 DNA reads TGTGCCAGCAGCTGGTCCGGGGGGTTTGAAGGGGAGCAGTACTTC. It yields the protein CASSWSGGFEGEQYF.